This TCR beta chain is drawn from a study of T cells in Graves' hyperthyroidism and ophthalmopathy. General study findings and limits: Most thyroid clonotypes that were expanded above 0.001 also turned up in blood. Ophthalmopathy was identified by the model a median around 6.9 months ahead of onset.

TCR beta CDR3 region amplification was performed from RNA transcripts. First-round RT-PCR of the TCR CDR3 relied on the HTBI primer set. TCRdb recomputed calls from the multiplex PCR reads with MiXCR, one row per CDR3 protein. The sample consists of 610,000 or so distinct CDR3 sequences, about 45% of them appearing once. The study defined stable Graves' hyperthyroidism as no ophthalmopathy progression within 18 months. Based on clinical symptoms, serum thyroxine and TRAb, thyroid ultrasound and orbital computed tomography, diagnoses were reached. This clonotype was detected ten times or more. Its antigen is unknown. CDR3 length: 15 amino acids. V was clipped by 7 bases and J by 0 bases, with 10 bases between them. In germline, CDR1 is MNHEY, CDR2 SVGEGT.

This sequence joins TRBV6-2 or TRBV6-3 and TRBJ2-6, with unresolved D. Sequenced material: peripheral blood or thyroid tissue (not recorded which). The TCR originated in a young woman with Graves' hyperthyroidism. Here the CDR3 DNA reads TGTGCCAGCACCACGCGTAGCTCTGGGGCCAACGTCCTGACTTTC. Translating gives CASTTRSSGANVLTF.